This T cell receptor (beta chain) is drawn from a study of T cell responses to AZD1222 COVID-19 vaccine. This CDR3 has 16 amino acids. V gave up 1 base and J gave up 5 bases; unmatched junction bases: 9. Germline CDR1 reads SGHTA; CDR2 reads FQGNSA. Libraries were prepared by immunoSEQ multiplex PCR; TCRdb keeps only in-frame clonotypes and omits some of them. The sample shows over 130,000 clones, approximately 90% of them seen only once. The sequence came from an adult who received the AZD1222 COVID-19 vaccine. The chain is built from TRBV7-2 and TRBJ1-1, with 8 bases lining up with TRBD1. The source was peripheral blood, collected 28 days after the second AZD1222 dose. CDR3 nucleotide sequence: TGTGCCAGCAGCTTAGGAGCAGGGGGCTCGGGAACTGAAGCTTTCTTT. Translated: CASSLGAGGSGTEAFF.